This T cell receptor (beta chain) was profiled in a study of type 1 regulatory T cells. Study-wide background: T-allo10 is an in vitro-generated, Tr1-enriched CD4 T cell product specific for alloantigen.

This clonotype was seen only a few times. V gave up 3 bases and J gave up 8 bases; unmatched junction bases: 3. Germline assignment: CDR1 DFQATT and CDR2 SNEGSKA (reference sequence). CDR3 length: 12 amino acids. TCRdb reanalysed the reads using MiXCR and keeps one entry per CDR3 protein. The sample includes 90,000 to 100,000 distinct CDR3 sequences, roughly 31% of them seen just once. What was sequenced was CD4+ T cells, either the whole sample or a sorted fraction (not recorded which). This clonotype was obtained from a human donor in good health. The rearrangement joins TRBV20-1 to TRBJ2-3; 9 nucleotides agree with TRBD1. The CDR3 DNA is TGCAGTGCTAGGGCACAGGGGGCTACGCAGTATTTT. This gives the protein CSARAQGATQYF.